The present entry profiles one TCR beta chain with its context. Its specificity is not known. The CDR3 is 16 residues long. In germline, CDR1 is MNHNY, CDR2 SVGAGI (reference sequence). The V gene lost 4 bases and the J gene lost 5 bases, with 20 bases spanning the gap. Both 60 Vbeta primers and 13 Jbeta primers went into the PCR. The assay was immunoSEQ multiplex PCR, and TCRdb's table has in-frame clones only and misses some. The sample has hundreds of thousands of clones, roughly 80% seen once. This entry comes from a study of cytomegalovirus exposure and HLA in healthy donors. For the study at large: Genotyping showed roughly 81% of a few hundred donors falling in the Caucasian-associated ancestry cluster. The study's findings and limits: Generally TCR sequences proved uncommon, though certain public TCRs appeared in numerous donors. As immune exposure information, only CMV serostatus was available. A missense DCLRE1C variant was associated with V- and J-gene trimming of TCR beta chains in a later analysis, and an independent cohort replicated the association.

This receptor was obtained from a man aged 30-40 years in good health and CMV-seronegative. The chain carries TRBV6-6 and TRBJ1-1; possibly TRBD1 for D (6 bases). The sequenced sample consisted of PBMCs. The CDR3 region is CASSFPGGAFGTEAFF. The CDR3 DNA is TGTGCCAGCAGTTTCCCGGGGGGGGCCTTTGGGACTGAAGCTTTCTTT.